One T cell receptor (beta chain) is described in this entry. Its antigen target is currently unknown. Per-base qualities were not stored, and no clone one base away is much larger. This entry belongs to a study of T cell responses to AZD1222 COVID-19 vaccine (dated by TCRdb to about 2021). Regarding the research as a whole: Because spike-specific TCR depth and breadth did not differ between the two schedules, AZD1222 recipients who got a second dose at roughly 4 weeks were pooled with those who got a second dose at roughly 12 weeks. Enrollment into the trials was organized by age into subgroups of 18-55, 56-69 and 70-plus years, and those subgroups contained approximately 150, 30 and 60 TCR-sequenced participants, respectively. A total of around 240 trial participants underwent TCR sequencing, of whom roughly 210 had received two doses of AZD1222 and about 25 had received two doses of the MenACWY control vaccine. Study-level results and caveats: Epitopes outside the regions mutated in the B.1.351 and B.1.1.7 variants were reportedly recognized by nearly half of the unique spike-specific TCRs. In the small 56-69-year group, the increase in depth fell short of significance, most likely because of low power. Because no day 14 peak-response samples were available, the repertoires could be characterized only after the peak T cell response. Participants were mostly white British and included more females than males, and it was suggested by the authors that clonal diversity may have been underestimated. The vaccine-associated CD4 TCRs covered the entire spike protein, and the dominant responses fell in regions 160-218 and 743-854. A significant rise in spike-specific TCR breadth and depth was observed after two AZD1222 doses relative to day 0 and relative to MenACWY recipients. Only five to seven AZD1222 recipients were SARS-CoV-2 seropositive at baseline, limiting conclusions about previously exposed vaccinees.

The CDR3 regions of human TCRbeta chains were analyzed by immunosequencing. The paper's data handling went like this. TCRs in the repertoires were compared against a reference library of SARS-CoV-2-specific TCRs that had been generated with the MIRA antigen-specificity platform. Breadth was defined as the fraction of unique TCRs that were SARS-CoV-2-associated, and depth was defined as the fraction of total T cells that were SARS-CoV-2-associated. Using the MIRA data, every spike-specific TCR was mapped to the spike region that the TCR reacted to and assigned to either a CD4 or a CD8 class. Log10-transformed breadth and depth values were compared by one-way ANOVA with Sidak's multiple comparisons tests. TCRdb provides this immuneACCESS table in a form limited to in-frame rearrangements. Some clones are lacking; in checked studies, under half of them reflect an unresolved V gene, and why the rest are absent is not known. That table is the source of V, J and clone size, and D and trimming were worked out from the DNA. In this sample the table shows around 120,000 clones, approximately 90% of which occur a single time. The ten largest clones add up to more than 6% of the sample.

The sample's time point label, decoded: baseline before first vaccination. Samples from vaccinated people were obtained from the UK trials COV001 and COV002, which included a single-blind randomized controlled phase 2/3 trial of AZD1222 (ChAdOx1 nCoV-19) in healthy adults. For TCRbeta chain sequencing, PBMC samples were collected from trial participants at day 0 and at day 28 after the second dose. The CDR3 contains 15 residues, cysteine and phenylalanine counted. Here the CDR3 DNA is all that survives: 45 bases in frame from base 1. The V end gives up 4 bases and the J end 7 bases, leaving 9 bases in the junction not matched to a gene. For CDR1 and CDR2, the germline V gene lists SGHRS and YFSETQ.

This TCR was sampled from an adult in good health. Sequences were derived from peripheral blood, sampled on day 0 of AZD1222 vaccination. This chain joins TRBV5-1 to TRBJ1-4; 8 bases in the middle match TRBD1. The nucleotide sequence reads TGCGCCAGCAGCCTGACCCAGGGGGCAGGTGAAAAACTGTTTTTT. This sequence encodes CASSLTQGAGEKLFF.